The T cell receptor (beta chain) described here comes from a study of T cells after yellow fever vaccination. As for the study in general: Each low-cell-number fraction was prepared by means of SMART-Seq v4 Ultra Low Input.

By 5'RACE template switching, TCR cDNA was produced, with a universal primer site and UMIs added in the process. TCRdb used MiXCR to reprocess the 5' RACE reads, holding one entry per CDR3 protein. The sample has a few hundred thousand distinct CDR3 sequences, around 7.3% seen once. Germline V gene lookup returns CDR1 ENHRY and CDR2 SYGVKD. Trimming cost V 10 bases and J 5 bases, with 16 bases left between them. This CDR3 has 13 amino acids. This clonotype was detected ten times or more. What it binds is not known. Findings of the study overall: The CD4 and CD8 compartments had a small share of their clonotypes in common. The booster saw the reappearance of most primary-vaccination clones (about 95% CD4, around 88% CD8).

Sequences were derived from PBMCs, sampled more than 40 days after the first yellow fever vaccination. The chain carries TRBV10-3 and TRBJ2-3; D is perhaps TRBD2 (5 bases). This receptor was obtained from a man aged 18 to 30 who received the YFV17D yellow fever vaccine. The CDR3 sequence is CATAAVVGDTQYF. The CDR3 coding sequence is TGTGCCACCGCAGCGGTGGTGGGAGATACGCAGTATTTT.